This T cell receptor (beta chain) is drawn from a study of T cells after somatic rescue of genetic block. V was trimmed by 3 bases and J by 10 bases, leaving 18 bases between them. The germline V gene has CDR1 KGHSH and CDR2 LQKENI. The CDR3 extends over 15 amino acids. Libraries were prepared by immunoSEQ multiplex PCR; TCRdb keeps only in-frame clonotypes and omits some of them. The table lists approximately 71,000 clones, 80% to 95% of them singletons, with 2.9% in the top ten. This TCR was recovered from a man in his forties or fifties. Sequenced: peripheral blood mononuclear cells (PBMCs). V gene TRBV18 combines with J gene TRBJ1-4; D gene ambiguous. The CDR3 here is CASSPSNTPDGKLFF. CDR3 DNA sequence: TGTGCCAGCTCACCCTCCAACACCCCCGATGGAAAACTGTTTTTT.